The 7 T cell receptor beta chains in this list originate from one sample, sequenced in a study of patients and donors after allogeneic stem cell transplantation. TCRdb called the RT-PCR reads again in MiXCR, with one record for every CDR3 protein. The sample has about a million distinct CDR3 sequences, about a sixth seen once; the top ten hold about 6%. The specimen was blood, either unsorted or a sorted T cell fraction (not recorded which). Receptors were obtained from a human donor who was either an allogeneic HSCT recipient or a stem cell or donor lymphocyte infusion donor (not recorded which). It is not recorded whose cells these are; they may come from a transplant donor.

This clonotype was counted only a few times. The chain combines TRBV19 with TRBJ1-4; D unresolved. Per germline, CDR1 LNHDA and CDR2 SQIVND (reference sequence). V lost 5 bases, J lost 8 bases, and 21 bases lay in between. The CDR3 totals 16 residues. The CDR3 loop reads CASSVSTTSGREKLFF. Here the CDR3 DNA reads TGTGCCAGTAGTGTATCCACAACAAGTGGACGGGAAAAACTGTTTTTT.

This chain connects TRBV10-3 to TRBJ2-5; 9 bases map to TRBD1. The CDR3 extends over 15 amino acids. Losses at the gene ends were 4 bases for V and 2 bases for J; bases not matched to a gene: 5. CDR1 ENHRY and CDR2 SYGVKD come from the germline V gene. Here the CDR3 DNA reads TGTGCCATCAGTGGGGGGACAGGGCTTCAAGAGACCCAGTACTTC. It codes for CAISGGTGLQETQYF.

This clonotype has more than one count but fewer than ten. The V gene is TRBV4-2, the J gene TRBJ1-3; a weak D match, TRBD1 (5 bases). V lost 4 bases and J lost 5, with 18 bases in between. Germline CDR1 LGHNA, CDR2 YNFKEQ. The CDR3 length is 16 residues. The CDR3 DNA follows: TGTGCCAGCAGCCTTAGCGGGACCGCCCGACGAAACACCATATATTTT. Encoded protein: CASSLSGTARRNTIYF.

This chain uses TRBV12-3 or TRBV12-4 with TRBJ2-2; 8 nucleotides line up with TRBD2. This CDR3 contains 13 residues. With 10 bases clipped from V and 0 bases from J, the junction kept 1 base outside the gene matches. CDR3 residues: CATGLANTGELFF. CDR3 nucleotide sequence: TGTGCCACGGGACTAGCGAACACCGGGGAGCTGTTTTTT.

This clonotype was detected only a few times. This rearrangement joins TRBV2 to TRBJ1-1; D uncertain. V lost 4 bases and J 2 bases, leaving 11 bases between the germline ends. CDR1 is SNHLY, CDR2 FYNNEI, per germline. The CDR3 is made up of 14 amino acids. This chain's CDR3 is CASSVVRKNTEAFF. The DNA of the CDR3 is TGTGCCAGCAGTGTAGTCAGAAAAAACACTGAAGCTTTCTTT.

This clonotype was found a few times. The CDR3 region is CASSPTGGGYEQFF. CDR3 nucleotides: TGTGCCAGCAGTCCGACAGGGGGCGGGTATGAGCAGTTCTTC. The rearrangement links TRBV12-3 or TRBV12-4 to TRBJ2-1; 10 bases align to TRBD1. V dropped 5 bases and J dropped 8; count of bases not matched to a gene: 6. The CDR3 loop spans 14 amino acids.

This clonotype came up a few times. Here the CDR3 DNA reads TGTGCCAGCAGCTTGACCGGGACTAGCGGGCCATCAAATACGCAGTATTTT. Encoded protein: CASSLTGTSGPSNTQYF. The rearrangement joins TRBV7-2 to TRBJ2-3, with 12 positions matching TRBD2. V lost 3 bases and J lost 7; bases outside the gene matches: 11. The CDR3 spans 17 residues. CDR1 SGHTA and CDR2 FQGNSA come from the germline V gene.